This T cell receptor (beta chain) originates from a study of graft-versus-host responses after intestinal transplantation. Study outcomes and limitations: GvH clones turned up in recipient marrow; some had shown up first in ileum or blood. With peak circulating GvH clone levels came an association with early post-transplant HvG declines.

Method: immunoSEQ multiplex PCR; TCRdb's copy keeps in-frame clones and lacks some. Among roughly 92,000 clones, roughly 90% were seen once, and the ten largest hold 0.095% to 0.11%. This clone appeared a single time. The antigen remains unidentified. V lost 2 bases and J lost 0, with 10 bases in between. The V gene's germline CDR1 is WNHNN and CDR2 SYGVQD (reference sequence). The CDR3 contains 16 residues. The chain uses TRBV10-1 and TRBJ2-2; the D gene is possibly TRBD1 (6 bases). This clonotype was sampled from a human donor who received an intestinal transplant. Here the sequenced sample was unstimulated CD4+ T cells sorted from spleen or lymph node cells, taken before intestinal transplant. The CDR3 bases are TGCGCCAGCAGTGAGGCGCGGACAGCGAACACCGGGGAGCTGTTTTTT. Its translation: CASSEARTANTGELFF.